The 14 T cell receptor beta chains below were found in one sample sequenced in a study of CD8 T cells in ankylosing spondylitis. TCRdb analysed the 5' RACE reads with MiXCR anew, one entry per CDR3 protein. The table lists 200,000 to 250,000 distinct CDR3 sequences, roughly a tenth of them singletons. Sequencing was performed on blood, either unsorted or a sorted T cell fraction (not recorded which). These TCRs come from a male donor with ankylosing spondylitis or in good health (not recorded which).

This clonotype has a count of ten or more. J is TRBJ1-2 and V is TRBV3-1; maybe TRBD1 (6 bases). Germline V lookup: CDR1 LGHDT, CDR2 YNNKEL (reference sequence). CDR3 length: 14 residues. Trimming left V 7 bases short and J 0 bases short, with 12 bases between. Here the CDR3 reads CASTLGATNYGYTF. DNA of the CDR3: TGTGCCAGCACCCTGGGGGCAACTAACTATGGCTACACCTTC.

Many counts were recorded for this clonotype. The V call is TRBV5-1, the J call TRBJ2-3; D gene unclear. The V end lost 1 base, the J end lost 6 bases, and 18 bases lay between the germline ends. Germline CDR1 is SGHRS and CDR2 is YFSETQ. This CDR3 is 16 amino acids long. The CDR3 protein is CASSLPRTVITDTQYF. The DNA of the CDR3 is TGCGCCAGCAGCTTGCCCCGGACGGTTATCACGGATACGCAGTATTTT.

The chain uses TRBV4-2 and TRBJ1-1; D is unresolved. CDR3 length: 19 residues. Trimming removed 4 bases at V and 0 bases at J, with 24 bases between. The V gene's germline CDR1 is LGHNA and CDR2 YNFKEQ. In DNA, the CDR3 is TGTGCCAGCAGCCTGAGAAGAGGAGAAAGAGGGTCGGTGAACACTGAAGCTTTCTTT. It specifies CASSLRRGERGSVNTEAFF.

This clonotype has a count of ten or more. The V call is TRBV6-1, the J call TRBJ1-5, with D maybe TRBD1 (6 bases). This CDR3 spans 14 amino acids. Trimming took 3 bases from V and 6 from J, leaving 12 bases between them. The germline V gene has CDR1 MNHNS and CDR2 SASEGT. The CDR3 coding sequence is TGTGCCAGCAGTGACGGGGGCGTGGGTCAGCCCCAGCATTTT. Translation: CASSDGGVGQPQHF.

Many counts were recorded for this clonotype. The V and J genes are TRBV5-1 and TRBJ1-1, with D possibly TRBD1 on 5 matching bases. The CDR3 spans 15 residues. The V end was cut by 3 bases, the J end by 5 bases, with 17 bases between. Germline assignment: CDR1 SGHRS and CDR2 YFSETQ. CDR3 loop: CASSSPGTIKTEAFF. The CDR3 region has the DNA TGCGCCAGCAGCTCCCCCGGGACGATAAAAACTGAAGCTTTCTTT.

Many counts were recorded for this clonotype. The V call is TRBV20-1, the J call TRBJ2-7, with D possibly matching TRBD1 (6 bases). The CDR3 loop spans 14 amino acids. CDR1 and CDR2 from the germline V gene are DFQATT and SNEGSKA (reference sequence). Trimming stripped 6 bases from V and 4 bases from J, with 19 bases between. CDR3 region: CSAQTGLGLYEQYF. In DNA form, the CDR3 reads TGCAGTGCACAGACAGGTCTGGGGCTTTACGAGCAGTACTTC.

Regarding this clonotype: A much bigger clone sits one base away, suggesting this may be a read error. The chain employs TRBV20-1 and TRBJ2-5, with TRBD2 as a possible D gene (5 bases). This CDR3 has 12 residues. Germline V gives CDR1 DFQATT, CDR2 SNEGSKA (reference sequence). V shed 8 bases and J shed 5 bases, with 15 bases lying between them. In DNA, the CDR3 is TGCAGTATCTCTAGGCGAGGGGAGACCCAGTACTTC. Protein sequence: CSISRRGETQYF.

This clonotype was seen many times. This CDR3 is CASSPSHTGELFF. The CDR3 coding sequence is TGTGCCAGCAGCCCGAGCCACACCGGGGAGCTGTTTTTT. The rearrangement links TRBV3-1 to TRBJ2-2; D call uncertain. This CDR3 has 13 amino acids. V was trimmed by 4 bases and J by 3 bases, leaving 6 bases between them. Looked up from germline, CDR1 is LGHDT and CDR2 is YNNKEL (reference sequence).

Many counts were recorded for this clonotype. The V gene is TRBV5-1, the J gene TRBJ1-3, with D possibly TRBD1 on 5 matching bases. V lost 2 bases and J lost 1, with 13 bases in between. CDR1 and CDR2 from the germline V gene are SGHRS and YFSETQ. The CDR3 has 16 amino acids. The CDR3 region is CASSLKQGASGNTIYF. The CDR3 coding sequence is TGCGCCAGCAGCTTAAAGCAGGGTGCGTCTGGAAACACCATATATTTT.

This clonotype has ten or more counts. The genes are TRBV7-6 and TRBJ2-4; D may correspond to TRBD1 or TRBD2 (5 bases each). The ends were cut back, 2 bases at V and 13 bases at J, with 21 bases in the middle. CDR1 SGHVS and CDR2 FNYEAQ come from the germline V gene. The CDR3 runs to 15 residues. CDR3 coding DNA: TGTGCCAGCAGCTTAAGTGAGGGGCCCCAAGGCGTCCAGTACTTC. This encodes CASSLSEGPQGVQYF.

CDR3 amino acids: CAISDYGNQTGDEQYF. For the CDR3, the DNA is TGTGCCATCAGTGATTACGGCAACCAGACAGGGGACGAGCAGTACTTC. V usage is TRBV10-3 and J usage is TRBJ2-7; 8 bases agree with TRBD1. Germline trimming cut 3 bases from V and 5 bases from J; bases unmatched to any gene: 12. The CDR3 is 16 residues long. Germline CDR1 reads ENHRY; CDR2 reads SYGVKD.

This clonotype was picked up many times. For the CDR3, the DNA is TGCAGTGCTAGAGATCCGAGAAGGGGCAACGCTGAAGCTTTCTTT. Translating gives CSARDPRRGNAEAFF. This chain connects TRBV20-1 to TRBJ1-1; D is perhaps TRBD1 (5 bases). The CDR3 contains 15 residues. Germline CDR1 reads DFQATT; CDR2 reads SNEGSKA (reference sequence). Trimming cost V 0 bases and J 6 bases, with 17 bases left between them.

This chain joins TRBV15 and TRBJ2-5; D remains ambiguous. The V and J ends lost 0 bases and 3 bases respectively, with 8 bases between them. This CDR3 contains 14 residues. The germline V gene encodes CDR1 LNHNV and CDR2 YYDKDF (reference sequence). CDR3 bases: TGTGCCACCAGCAGAGACCCAGCCGAAGAGACCCAGTACTTC. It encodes CATSRDPAEETQYF.

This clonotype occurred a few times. The CDR3 is CATSKVSGRTDTQYF. CDR3 bases: TGTGCCACCAGTAAAGTTAGCGGGAGAACAGATACGCAGTATTTT. The chain is built from TRBV15 and TRBJ2-3, with 9 nucleotides matching TRBD2. The CDR3 extends over 15 amino acids. The germline gives CDR1 LNHNV, CDR2 YYDKDF (reference sequence). With 6 bases clipped from V and 3 bases from J, the junction kept 7 bases outside the gene matches.